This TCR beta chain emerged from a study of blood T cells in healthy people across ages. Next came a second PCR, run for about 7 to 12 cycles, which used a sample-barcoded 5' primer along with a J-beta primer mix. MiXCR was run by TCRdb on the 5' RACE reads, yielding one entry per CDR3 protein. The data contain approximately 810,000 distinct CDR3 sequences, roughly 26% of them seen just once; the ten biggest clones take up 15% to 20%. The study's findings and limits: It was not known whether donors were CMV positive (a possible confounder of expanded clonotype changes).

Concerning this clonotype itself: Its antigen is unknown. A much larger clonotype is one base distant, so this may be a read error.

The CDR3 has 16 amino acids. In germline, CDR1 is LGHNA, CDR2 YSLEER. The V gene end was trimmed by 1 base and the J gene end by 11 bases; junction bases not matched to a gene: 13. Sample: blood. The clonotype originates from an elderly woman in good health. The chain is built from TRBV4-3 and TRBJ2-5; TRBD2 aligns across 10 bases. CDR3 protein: CASSQVSGGAPGEQYF. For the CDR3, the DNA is TGCGCCAGCAGCCAAGTGAGCGGGGGGGCCCCGGGTGAGCAGTACTTC.